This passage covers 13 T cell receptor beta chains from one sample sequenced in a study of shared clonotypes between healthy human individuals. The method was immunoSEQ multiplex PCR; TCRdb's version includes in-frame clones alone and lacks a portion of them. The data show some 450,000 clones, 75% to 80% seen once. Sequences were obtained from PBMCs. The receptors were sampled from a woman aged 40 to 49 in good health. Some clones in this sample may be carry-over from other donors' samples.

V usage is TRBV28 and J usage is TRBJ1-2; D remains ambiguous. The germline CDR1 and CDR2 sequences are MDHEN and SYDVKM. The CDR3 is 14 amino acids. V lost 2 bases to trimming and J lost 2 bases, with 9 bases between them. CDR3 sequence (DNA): TGTGCCAGCAGTTTAAGGACTGAAAACTATGGCTACACCTTC. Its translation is CASSLRTENYGYTF.

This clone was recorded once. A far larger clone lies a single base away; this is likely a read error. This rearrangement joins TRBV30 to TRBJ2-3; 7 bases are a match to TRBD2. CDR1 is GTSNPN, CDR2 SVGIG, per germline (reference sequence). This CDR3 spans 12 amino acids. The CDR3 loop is CAWSIGLVGSPF. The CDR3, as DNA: TGTGCCTGGAGTATAGGACTAGTAGGTTCTCCTTTT.

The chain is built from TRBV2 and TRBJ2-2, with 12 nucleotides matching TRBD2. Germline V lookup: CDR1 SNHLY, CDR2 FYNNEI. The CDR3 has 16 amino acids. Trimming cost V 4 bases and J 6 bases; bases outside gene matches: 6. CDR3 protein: CASSALAGGPPGELFF. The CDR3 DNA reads TGTGCCAGCAGTGCTCTAGCGGGAGGGCCTCCCGGGGAGCTGTTTTTT.

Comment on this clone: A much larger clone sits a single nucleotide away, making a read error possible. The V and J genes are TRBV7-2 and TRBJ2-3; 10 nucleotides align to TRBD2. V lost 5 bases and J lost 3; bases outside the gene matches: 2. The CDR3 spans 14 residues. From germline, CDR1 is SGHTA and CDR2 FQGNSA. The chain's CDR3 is CASSISGRTDTQYF. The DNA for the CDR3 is TGTGCCAGCAGCATTAGCGGGAGGACAGATACGCAGTATTTT.

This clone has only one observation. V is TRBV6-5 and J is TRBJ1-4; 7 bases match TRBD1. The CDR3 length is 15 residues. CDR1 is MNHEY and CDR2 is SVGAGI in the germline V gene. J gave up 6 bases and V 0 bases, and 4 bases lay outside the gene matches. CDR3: CASSYSGTADEKLFF. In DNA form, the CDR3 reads TGTGCCAGCAGTTACTCGGGGACAGCAGATGAAAAACTGTTTTTT.

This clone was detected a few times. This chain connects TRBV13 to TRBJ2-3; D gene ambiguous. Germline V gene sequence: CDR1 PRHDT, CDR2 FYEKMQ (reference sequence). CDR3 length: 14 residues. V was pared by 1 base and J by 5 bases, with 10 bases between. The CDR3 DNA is TGTGCCAGCAGCTTAGCGGCGAGGTTAGATACGCAGTATTTT. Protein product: CASSLAARLDTQYF.

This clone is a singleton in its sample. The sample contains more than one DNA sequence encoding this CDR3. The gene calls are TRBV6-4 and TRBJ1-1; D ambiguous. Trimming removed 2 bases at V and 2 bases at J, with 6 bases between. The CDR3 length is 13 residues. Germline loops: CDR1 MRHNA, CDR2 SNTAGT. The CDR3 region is CASSDGENTEAFF. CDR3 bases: TGTGCCAGCAGTGACGGAGAAAACACTGAAGCTTTCTTT.

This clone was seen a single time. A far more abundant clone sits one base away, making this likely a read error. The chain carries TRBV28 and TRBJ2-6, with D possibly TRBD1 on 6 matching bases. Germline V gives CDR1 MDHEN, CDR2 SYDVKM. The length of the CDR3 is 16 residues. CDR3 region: CASSSGQLDGANALTF. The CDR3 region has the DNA TGTGCCAGCAGTTCCGGACAGTTAGATGGGGCCAACGCCCTGACTTTC.

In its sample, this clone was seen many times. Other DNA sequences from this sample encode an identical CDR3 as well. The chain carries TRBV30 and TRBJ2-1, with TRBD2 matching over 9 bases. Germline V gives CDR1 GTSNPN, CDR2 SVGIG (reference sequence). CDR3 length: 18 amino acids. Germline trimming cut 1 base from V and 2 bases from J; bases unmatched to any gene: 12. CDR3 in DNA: TGTGCCTGGAGTGGGACCAGTGAGCGGGAGGCCCCCTACAATGAGCAGTTCTTC. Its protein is CAWSGTSEREAPYNEQFF. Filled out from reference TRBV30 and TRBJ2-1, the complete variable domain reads SQTIHQWPATLVQPVGSPLSLECTVEGTSNPNLYWYRQAAGRGLQLLFYSVGIGQISSEVPQNLSASRPQDRQFILSSKKLLLSDSGFYLCAWSGTSEREAPYNEQFFGPGTRLTVL.

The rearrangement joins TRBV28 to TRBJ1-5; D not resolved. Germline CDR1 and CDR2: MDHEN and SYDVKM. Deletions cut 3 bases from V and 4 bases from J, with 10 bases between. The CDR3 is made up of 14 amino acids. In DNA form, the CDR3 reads TGTGCCAGCAGTTTCCTGCATAGAAATCAGCCCCAGCATTTT. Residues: CASSFLHRNQPQHF.

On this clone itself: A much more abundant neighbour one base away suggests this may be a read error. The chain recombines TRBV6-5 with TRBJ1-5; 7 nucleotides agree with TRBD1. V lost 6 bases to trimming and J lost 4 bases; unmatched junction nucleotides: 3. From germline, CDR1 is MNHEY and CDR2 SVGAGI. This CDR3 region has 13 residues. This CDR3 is CASRRDSNQPQHF. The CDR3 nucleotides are TGTGCCAGCAGACGGGACAGTAATCAGCCCCAGCATTTT.

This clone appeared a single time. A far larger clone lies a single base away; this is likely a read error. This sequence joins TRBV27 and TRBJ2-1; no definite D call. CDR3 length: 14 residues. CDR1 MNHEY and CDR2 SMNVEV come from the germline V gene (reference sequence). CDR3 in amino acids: CASSLSAYSGEQLF. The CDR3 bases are TGTGCCAGCAGTTTATCGGCCTACAGTGGTGAGCAGCTCTTC.

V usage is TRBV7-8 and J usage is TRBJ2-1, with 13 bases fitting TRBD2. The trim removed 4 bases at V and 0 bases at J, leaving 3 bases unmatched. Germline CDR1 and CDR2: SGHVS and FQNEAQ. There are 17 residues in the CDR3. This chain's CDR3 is CASSSRTSGSSYNEQFF. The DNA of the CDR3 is TGTGCCAGCAGCTCACGGACTAGCGGGAGCTCCTACAATGAGCAGTTCTTC.